This TCR beta chain is drawn from a study of Ad26.COV2.S vaccination and SARS-CoV-2 variants. Study conclusions and caveats: Spike-specific TCR breadth was greater in vaccine than placebo recipients.

Trimming took off 1 base at V and 5 bases at J, with 7 bases between the two ends. The germline CDR1 and CDR2 sequences are SEHNR and FQNEAQ (reference sequence). CDR3 size: 13 residues. This clone was detected only once. Antigen unknown. Treatment defined: some 20 received Ad26.COV2.S at low or high dose, single or two shots; about 5 received placebo; per-sample allocation not given. Sample collection was performed on day 63 after the first vaccine or placebo injection. An adult donor aged 18-55 years was enrolled in Boston. The repertoire was sequenced with immunoSEQ multiplex PCR; TCRdb's copy has only in-frame clones and lacks some. The repertoire holds about 460,000 clones, 80% to 90% seen once, with about 1.7% in the top ten.

This specimen consisted of peripheral blood, obtained in a trial of Ad26.COV2.S vaccine versus placebo. The sequence was obtained from a person aged 18-65 years who received the Ad26.COV2.S COVID-19 vaccine or a placebo. The chain employs TRBV7-9 and TRBJ2-3, with D uncertain. This chain's CDR3 is CASSLDAIDTQYF. The CDR3 DNA follows: TGTGCCAGCAGCTTAGATGCCATAGATACGCAGTATTTT. Full variable domain (rest looked up from reference TRBV7-9 and TRBJ2-3): DTGVSQNPRHKITKRGQNVTFRCDPISEHNRLYWYRQTLGQGPEFLTYFQNEAQLEKSRLLSDRFSAERPKGSFSTLEIQRTEQGDSAMYLCASSLDAIDTQYFGPGTRLTVL.